The clone carrying this T cell receptor (beta chain) was counted many times. Patients with uncontrolled infections, other autoimmune diseases, pregnancy or lactation were excluded. TCR beta CDR3 region amplification was performed from RNA transcripts. The TCR CDR3 first-round RT-PCR relied on the HTBI primer set. From the multiplex PCR reads, TCRdb called clonotypes with MiXCR, one entry per CDR3 protein. The table records hundreds of thousands of distinct CDR3 sequences, more than 14% of them present only once. The sample is drawn from a study of T cells in Graves' hyperthyroidism and ophthalmopathy. In germline, CDR1 is SGHTA, CDR2 FQGNSA. V was clipped by 3 bases and J by 2 bases, with 12 bases between them. The CDR3 consists of 15 residues.

The chain links TRBV7-2 to TRBJ2-3; TRBD1 is a possible D gene (5 bases). Sequencing was performed on blood. This sequence was found in a woman in her forties or fifties with Graves' ophthalmopathy. The CDR3 loop reads CASSFRRTHTDTQYF. As DNA, the CDR3 is TGTGCCAGCAGCTTCCGTCGGACACACACAGATACGCAGTATTTT.